The present T cell receptor beta chain was sequenced within a study of T cells in Graves' hyperthyroidism and ophthalmopathy. This clonotype was observed a few times. What it recognizes is unknown. General study findings and limits: Also found in blood were most expanded thyroid clonotypes above 0.001.

The TCR beta CDR3 regions underwent amplification using RNA transcripts as the source. Researchers ran a first-round RT-PCR on the TCR CDR3 using the HTBI primer set. TCRdb passed the multiplex PCR reads through MiXCR, listing each CDR3 protein once. The table lists roughly 510,000 distinct CDR3 sequences, more than 20% of them singletons. Researchers barred patients who had uncontrolled infection, other autoimmune disease, pregnancy or lactation. Fresh 10 ml peripheral blood yielded PBMCs. Germline loops: CDR1 SGHVS, CDR2 FQNEAQ. V lost 6 bases and J lost 1, with 19 bases in between. The CDR3 has 16 residues.

This clonotype was obtained from a man aged 18 to 30 with Graves' hyperthyroidism. The sample comprised blood. This chain uses TRBV7-8 with TRBJ2-7; possibly TRBD2 for D (6 bases). The CDR3 DNA is TGTGCCAGCAGTTGGGACTCCTGGCGGTTGTCCTACGAGCAGTACTTC. Its translation: CASSWDSWRLSYEQYF.